These T cell receptor beta chains were read from a single sample in a study of blood T cell repertoires in COVID-19. Measured with immunoSEQ multiplex PCR; TCRdb has only the in-frame clones, and not every one. The table lists about 300,000 clones, 89% of them singletons. Sequencing input: peripheral blood. The receptors were gathered from a young man who had recovered from COVID-19. The CDR3 runs from the conserved cysteine through the conserved F or W. A D gene is named only where the DNA matches it firmly.

>.|TRBJ2-7|TRBV11-2
CASSLGFGGTYEQYF
>.|TRBJ1-2|TRBV7-2
CASSLGQMGGYTF
>TRBD1|TRBJ1-2|TRBV19
CASKGQGAFFYGYTF
>.|TRBJ2-3|TRBV7-2
CASSWLTDTQYF
>.|TRBJ2-5|TRBV18
CASSRRTQEETQYF
>.|TRBJ2-7|TRBV12-3/TRBV12-4
CASSLAGLPKQYF
>.|TRBJ1-1|TRBV19
CASSIPGSYTEAFF
>.|TRBJ2-7|TRBV21-1
CASMIAVPYEQYF
>TRBD1|TRBJ2-2|TRBV7-3
CASRTTGGGGELFF
>TRBD1|TRBJ1-5|TRBV7-9
CASSIGQGDQPQHF
>.|TRBJ2-3|TRBV6-2/TRBV6-3
CASSWGSQGDTQYF
>.|TRBJ1-2|TRBV6-5
CASTGQNYGYTF
>.|TRBJ1-1|TRBV5-1
CASSLGGLTEAFF
>TRBD2|TRBJ2-2|TRBV6-5
CASSYGTSGITGELFF
>TRBD1|TRBJ1-1|TRBV5-1
CASSLQGMNTEAFF
>.|TRBJ1-2|TRBV7-9
CASSFQPGNNYGYTF
>TRBD1|TRBJ1-6|TRBV2
CASSWDRKNSPLHF
>TRBD1|TRBJ2-2|TRBV3-1/TRBV3-2
CASRDPRQGNTGELFF
>.|TRBJ2-2|TRBV5-8
CASSFGSTSPTGELFF
>.|TRBJ1-2|TRBV29-1
CSVDGGTRYGRYTF
>.|TRBJ2-1|TRBV9
CASSPAGDEQFF
>TRBD1|TRBJ2-2|TRBV3-1/TRBV3-2
CASSQSGTENTGELFF
>.|TRBJ1-1|TRBV4-3
CASRATGNTEAFF
>TRBD1|TRBJ2-7|TRBV19
CASSREEDRGYYEQYF
>.|TRBJ2-3|TRBV2
CASGAGRTDTQYF
>.|TRBJ2-1|TRBV6-2/TRBV6-3
CASSPTSPRGNEQFF
>TRBD2|TRBJ2-3|TRBV5-1
CASSRGGGTDTQYF
>.|TRBJ2-7|TRBV2
CASSDQGYTEQYF
>.|TRBJ2-7|TRBV11-2
CASSLGTLSYEQYF
>TRBD1|TRBJ1-1|TRBV12-3/TRBV12-4
CASTTGVYTEAFF
>TRBD1|TRBJ2-5|TRBV19
CASSIGPGQGGETQYF
>.|TRBJ2-3|TRBV12-3/TRBV12-4
CASSFGDPGTQYF
>.|TRBJ1-5|TRBV19
CASRGREEGNQPQHF
>.|TRBJ2-1|TRBV2
CASSGGGDSSYNEQFF
>.|TRBJ2-7|TRBV27
CASSLLGGGPYEQYF
>.|TRBJ1-1|TRBV7-3
CASSLQWNTEAFF
>.|TRBJ2-5|TRBV6-5
CASNEVRLQETQYF
>.|TRBJ1-2|TRBV12-3/TRBV12-4
CASSLTDNYGYTF